These 29 T cell receptor beta chains came from one sample sequenced in a study of cytomegalovirus exposure and HLA in healthy donors. The PCR ran on 60 Vbeta and 13 Jbeta primers. Profiling relied on immunoSEQ multiplex PCR, and the TCRdb table lists in-frame clones only, not all of them. The sample carries around 110,000 clones, around three quarters recorded once. The sample consisted of PBMCs. Receptors originate from a woman in her late teens or twenties in good health and CMV-seropositive.

The gene calls are TRBV29-1 and TRBJ2-3; tentatively, D is TRBD1 (6 bases). The germline gives CDR1 SQVTM, CDR2 ANQGSEA. V dropped 1 base and J dropped 8 bases, with 16 bases sitting between them. The CDR3 is 14 amino acids. For the CDR3, the DNA is TGCAGCGTTGAAGCCGAGGGGGAAAAAGGTACGCAGTATTTT. Protein sequence: CSVEAEGEKGTQYF.

This chain's CDR3 is CASSSRQGSQTQYF. The CDR3 coding sequence is TGTGCCAGCAGCTCTAGACAGGGTTCCCAGACCCAGTACTTC. The chain recombines TRBV11-3 with TRBJ2-5; 7 bases are a match to TRBD1. The trim removed 4 bases at V and 6 bases at J, leaving 8 bases unmatched. The CDR3 sequence is 14 residues long. CDR1 is SGHNT and CDR2 is YENEEA in the germline V gene. Supplemented by reference TRBV11-3 and TRBJ2-5, the full variable domain reads EAGVVQSPRYKIIEKKQPVAFWCNPISGHNTLYWYLQNLGQGPELLIRYENEEAVDDSQLPKDRFSAERLKGVDSTLKIQPAELGDSAVYLCASSSRQGSQTQYFGPGTRLLVL.

The J gene is TRBJ2-5, the V gene TRBV28; tentative D call: TRBD1 (7 bases). This CDR3 is 14 amino acids long. Germline CDR1 is MDHEN and CDR2 is SYDVKM. V shed 4 bases and J shed 3 bases, with 12 bases lying between them. The CDR3 protein is CASSSAGQKETQYF. The CDR3 DNA follows: TGTGCCAGCAGTTCCGCGGGACAGAAAGAGACCCAGTACTTC.

This clone has just one count. CDR3 DNA sequence: TGTGCCAGCTCACCATCCGCAGGCCGAGATACGCAGTATTTT. This gives the protein CASSPSAGRDTQYF. This chain joins TRBV18 and TRBJ2-3; no definite D call. Germline assignment: CDR1 KGHSH and CDR2 LQKENI. Trimming removed 2 bases at V and 5 bases at J, with 11 bases between. This CDR3 has 14 amino acids.

V gene TRBV11-2 combines with J gene TRBJ2-1; 7 bases align to TRBD1. The germline gives CDR1 SGHAT, CDR2 FQNNGV. This CDR3 is 16 amino acids long. Losses at the gene ends were 4 bases for V and 0 bases for J; bases not matched to a gene: 6. The CDR3 is CASSSPGQYSYNEQFF. The DNA of the CDR3 is TGTGCCAGCAGCTCACCGGGACAGTACTCCTACAATGAGCAGTTCTTC. Combining the CDR3 with reference TRBV11-2 and TRBJ2-1 gives the whole variable domain EAGVAQSPRYKIIEKRQSVAFWCNPISGHATLYWYQQILGQGPKLLIQFQNNGVVDDSQLPKDRFSAERLKGVDSTLKIQPAKLEDSAVYLCASSSPGQYSYNEQFFGPGTRLTVL.

As regards this clone: The sample holds other DNA sequences that translate to the same CDR3. The chain is built from TRBV28 and TRBJ2-5, with D maybe TRBD2 (6 bases). V was pared by 2 bases and J by 4 bases, with 11 bases between. The CDR3 sequence is 14 residues long. Germline lookup yields CDR1 MDHEN and CDR2 SYDVKM. CDR3 region: CASSLIGRGETQYF. Written as DNA, the CDR3 is TGTGCCAGCAGTTTAATCGGGAGAGGAGAGACCCAGTACTTC.

The rearrangement joins TRBV6-1 to TRBJ1-2; D is unresolved. Looked up from germline, CDR1 is MNHNS and CDR2 is SASEGT. V lost 0 bases and J lost 3, with 11 bases in between. The CDR3 runs 15 residues. Here the CDR3 DNA reads TGTGCCAGCAGTGAAGCTAGTAGAGGCTACTATGGCTACACCTTC. Translation: CASSEASRGYYGYTF.

This clone appeared a few times. The gene calls are TRBV11-3 and TRBJ2-7; TRBD2 matches at 7 bases. V lost 1 base, J lost 2 bases, and 2 bases stayed unmatched. Germline V gives CDR1 SGHNT, CDR2 YENEEA. The CDR3 consists of 14 residues. For the CDR3, the DNA is TGTGCCAGCAGCTTAGGGGAGGGGCCCTACGAGCAGTACTTC. Translated: CASSLGEGPYEQYF.

This chain connects TRBV6-5 to TRBJ1-1, with 7 nucleotides matching TRBD1. The germline gives CDR1 MNHEY, CDR2 SVGAGI. Unmatched junction bases numbered 6, after V lost 6 bases and J lost 2 bases. The CDR3 consists of 14 residues. The CDR3 protein is CASRSGQLNTEAFF. The CDR3 nucleotides read TGTGCCAGCAGGTCGGGACAGCTTAACACTGAAGCTTTCTTT.

The rearrangement links TRBV25-1 to TRBJ2-5; D uncertain. The V end was cut by 5 bases, the J end by 2 bases, with 6 bases between. The CDR3 covers 12 residues. Per germline, CDR1 MGHDK and CDR2 SYGVNS. The CDR3 protein is CASSLGQETQYF. The CDR3 nucleotides are TGTGCCAGCAGTCTCGGGCAAGAGACCCAGTACTTC.

The chain carries TRBV7-4 and TRBJ2-1, with TRBD2 identical over 10 bases. Per germline, CDR1 SGHVT and CDR2 SQSDAQ. This CDR3 has 16 residues. Losses at the gene ends were 5 bases for V and 0 bases for J; bases not matched to a gene: 4. CDR3 loop: CASSAGLADSYNEQFF. CDR3 in DNA: TGTGCCAGCAGCGCAGGACTAGCGGACTCCTACAATGAGCAGTTCTTC. Based on the CDR3 plus reference TRBV7-4 and TRBJ2-1, the full variable domain is GAGVSQSPRYKVAKRGRDVALRCDSISGHVTLYWYRQTLGQGSEVLTYSQSDAQRDKSGRPSGRFSAERPERSVSTLKIQRTEQGDSAVYLCASSAGLADSYNEQFFGPGTRLTVL.

The chain links TRBV4-1 to TRBJ2-5; D ambiguous. CDR3 length equals 15 residues. V lost 4 bases and J 1 base, leaving 13 bases between the germline ends. Germline V gene sequence: CDR1 MGHRA, CDR2 YSYEKL. DNA of the CDR3: TGCGCCAGCAGCCTGGCCCTTCTCCTCCAAGAGACCCAGTACTTC. Its translation: CASSLALLLQETQYF.

Regarding this clone: Different DNA sequences within this sample yield the same CDR3. CDR3 region: CAISEPGGNTEAFF. CDR3 bases: TGTGCCATCAGTGAGCCAGGGGGGAACACTGAAGCTTTCTTT. The V and J genes are TRBV10-3 and TRBJ1-1, with 7 bases identical to TRBD1. The CDR3 totals 14 residues. Germline V gene sequence: CDR1 ENHRY, CDR2 SYGVKD. Trimming cost V 2 bases and J 1 base; bases outside gene matches: 1.

J is TRBJ2-1 and V is TRBV5-1; tentatively, D is TRBD2 (5 bases). Germline assignment: CDR1 SGHRS and CDR2 YFSETQ. Trimming cost V 2 bases and J 8 bases, with 11 bases left between them. The CDR3 has 13 residues. The CDR3 spells CASSFWEPHEQFF. As DNA, the CDR3 is TGCGCCAGCAGCTTCTGGGAGCCCCATGAGCAGTTCTTC.

J is TRBJ2-5 and V is TRBV27, with TRBD2 matching over 7 bases. In germline, CDR1 is MNHEY, CDR2 SMNVEV (reference sequence). The CDR3 consists of 15 residues. V lost 4 bases and J lost 1; bases outside the gene matches: 6. CDR3 loop: CASSSPRLAQETQYF. In DNA form, the CDR3 reads TGTGCCAGCAGTTCACCTAGACTAGCCCAAGAGACCCAGTACTTC.

The CDR3 nucleotides read TGTGCCAGCAGGGATACCCGGACAGGGTTATACGAGCAGTACTTC. It translates to CASRDTRTGLYEQYF. J is TRBJ2-7 and V is TRBV6-5; 8 bases align to TRBD1. The CDR3 loop spans 15 amino acids. After removal of 6 bases from V and 4 bases from J, the junction contained 11 bases not matched to a gene. Germline assignment: CDR1 MNHEY and CDR2 SVGAGI.

This clone was detected once. The chain is built from TRBV5-4 and TRBJ2-5, with D possibly being TRBD2 (6 bases). Germline V CDR1 and CDR2: SGHNT, YYREEE (reference sequence). This CDR3 region has 14 residues. V was pared by 4 bases and J by 2 bases, with 12 bases between. CDR3 region: CASSPRGPQETQYF. CDR3 bases: TGTGCCAGCAGCCCGCGGGGACCTCAAGAGACCCAGTACTTC. The variable domain in full, with the rest retrieved from reference TRBV5-4 and TRBJ2-5, is ETGVTQSPTHLIKTRGQQVTLRCSSQSGHNTVSWYQQALGQGPQFIFQYYREEENGRGNFPPRFSGLQFPNYSSELNVNALELDDSALYLCASSPRGPQETQYFGPGTRLLVL.

This chain links TRBV19 with TRBJ2-7; D is ambiguous. From germline, CDR1 is LNHDA and CDR2 SQIVND (reference sequence). Trimming removed 1 base at V and 7 bases at J, with 11 bases between. The CDR3 covers 13 residues. CDR3 in amino acids: CASSIGATHEQYF. CDR3 DNA sequence: TGTGCCAGTAGTATAGGGGCGACGCATGAGCAGTACTTC.

This clone was counted once. The chain couples TRBV28 to TRBJ1-1, with D perhaps matching TRBD1 (6 bases). Trimming took 7 bases from V and 5 from J, leaving 14 bases between them. This CDR3 is 13 amino acids long. CDR1 is MDHEN, CDR2 SYDVKM, per germline. DNA for the CDR3: TGTGCCAGCACCCAAGGGGGAAGAACTGAAGCTTTCTTT. Its protein product is CASTQGGRTEAFF.

The V and J genes are TRBV5-6 and TRBJ1-5; D is perhaps TRBD1 (6 bases). Germline V CDR1 and CDR2: SGHDT, YYEEEE. V shed 4 bases and J shed 3 bases, with 17 bases lying between them. The CDR3 length is 16 residues. The CDR3 sequence: CASSTTLDSPNQPQHF. CDR3 bases: TGTGCCAGCAGCACTACGTTGGACAGCCCCAATCAGCCCCAGCATTTT.

The chain is built from TRBV7-6 and TRBJ1-4; 7 nucleotides align to TRBD1. The CDR3 covers 15 residues. V lost 4 bases, J lost 7 bases, and 9 bases stayed unmatched. CDR1 is SGHVS and CDR2 is FNYEAQ in the germline V gene. In DNA, the CDR3 is TGTGCCAGCAGCTGGACGGGACAGCAGGCTGAAAAACTGTTTTTT. Translated, it gives CASSWTGQQAEKLFF.

This clone was counted once. V and J are TRBV4-1 and TRBJ1-4; D remains unclear. This CDR3 region has 13 residues. Trimming removed 2 bases at V and 5 bases at J, with 6 bases between. Germline loops: CDR1 MGHRA, CDR2 YSYEKL. The CDR3 coding sequence is TGCGCCAGCAGCCAATTCAGGAATGAAAAACTGTTTTTT. Amino acids: CASSQFRNEKLFF.

The chain couples TRBV7-9 to TRBJ2-3; TRBD1 is a possible D gene (6 bases). This CDR3 has 15 residues. The germline gives CDR1 SEHNR, CDR2 FQNEAQ (reference sequence). Trimming stripped 5 bases from V and 2 bases from J, with 14 bases between. The CDR3 DNA reads as TGTGCCAGCAGCGTGAGACAGGTCCCCACAGATACGCAGTATTTT. Residues: CASSVRQVPTDTQYF.

This sequence joins TRBV7-3 and TRBJ2-1, with D perhaps TRBD1 (5 bases). The germline gives CDR1 SGHTA, CDR2 FQGTGA. This CDR3 is built from 13 residues. V was trimmed by 2 bases and J by 7 bases, leaving 9 bases between them. CDR3 DNA sequence: TGTGCCAGCAGCTTACGACAGTGGAATGAGCAGTTCTTC. Translated: CASSLRQWNEQFF.

The chain carries TRBV30 and TRBJ1-2, with TRBD1 matching over 8 bases. From germline, CDR1 is GTSNPN and CDR2 SVGIG (reference sequence). V lost 2 bases and J lost 4; bases outside the gene matches: 9. The CDR3 is 15 amino acids. The CDR3 reads CAWSKGQGESYGYTF. The CDR3 DNA follows: TGTGCCTGGAGTAAAGGACAGGGAGAATCCTATGGCTACACCTTC.

A remark on this clone: One end of the junction varies from germline; a read error may be responsible. The chain has TRBV19 and TRBJ1-1, with D possibly TRBD1 on 6 matching bases. CDR3 size: 13 residues. CDR1 is LNHDA and CDR2 is SQIVND in the germline V gene (reference sequence). The CDR3 DNA reads TGTGCCAGTAGTACAGGGGATGAAACTGAAGCTTCCTTT. It encodes CASSTGDETEASF.

Points on this clone: The sample holds other DNA sequences that translate to the same CDR3. This rearrangement joins TRBV30 to TRBJ1-3; D is uncertain. Trimming removed 4 bases at V and 3 bases at J, with 10 bases between. CDR1 is GTSNPN, CDR2 SVGIG, per germline (reference sequence). The CDR3 sequence is 13 residues long. CDR3 sequence (DNA): TGTGCCTGGATTGGGGAGAGTGGAAACACCATATATTTT. Its translation is CAWIGESGNTIYF.

CDR3 nucleotide sequence: TGTGCCAGTGGGACAGGGGAAACAATAGGCAATCAGCCCCAGCATTTT. Residues: CASGTGETIGNQPQHF. J is TRBJ1-5 and V is TRBV19; 10 bases are shared with TRBD1. Trimming at V came to 8 bases and at J to 2 bases, leaving 9 bases not matched to a gene. This CDR3 region has 16 residues. CDR1 is LNHDA, CDR2 SQIVND, per germline (reference sequence).

J is TRBJ1-1 and V is TRBV5-1; no firm D call. The CDR3 runs 14 residues. With 4 bases removed from V and 2 bases from J, the gap between germline ends came to 12 bases. Looked up from germline, CDR1 is SGHRS and CDR2 is YFSETQ. The CDR3 reads CASSLDQTNTEAFF. The CDR3 region has the DNA TGCGCCAGCAGCCTGGACCAGACTAACACTGAAGCTTTCTTT.